This T cell receptor (beta chain) was observed in a study of neurological immune-mediated disorders. Study-wide results and limits: HTLV-1-associated myelopathy had the most TCR clonal expansion, whereas multiple sclerosis had the least (lower than in healthy controls).

This clonotype came up many times. Its antigen is unidentified. A single record per CDR3 protein comes from TCRdb applying MiXCR to the 5' RACE reads. This sample has some 50,000 distinct CDR3 sequences; about 23% occur once, and the top ten carry over 20%. The study drew its healthy controls from blood bank volunteers in Maryland, USA. This TCR came from a woman in her 70s in good health. Sequencing used PBMCs.

The CDR3 DNA is TGCGCCAGCAGCTTGGTAAGCCCCTACGAGCAGTACTTC. Translation gives CASSLVSPYEQYF. The chain has TRBV5-1 and TRBJ2-7; D is unresolved. Germline V lookup: CDR1 SGHRS, CDR2 YFSETQ. This CDR3 is built from 13 residues. V gave up 0 bases and J gave up 2 bases, with 6 bases separating them.